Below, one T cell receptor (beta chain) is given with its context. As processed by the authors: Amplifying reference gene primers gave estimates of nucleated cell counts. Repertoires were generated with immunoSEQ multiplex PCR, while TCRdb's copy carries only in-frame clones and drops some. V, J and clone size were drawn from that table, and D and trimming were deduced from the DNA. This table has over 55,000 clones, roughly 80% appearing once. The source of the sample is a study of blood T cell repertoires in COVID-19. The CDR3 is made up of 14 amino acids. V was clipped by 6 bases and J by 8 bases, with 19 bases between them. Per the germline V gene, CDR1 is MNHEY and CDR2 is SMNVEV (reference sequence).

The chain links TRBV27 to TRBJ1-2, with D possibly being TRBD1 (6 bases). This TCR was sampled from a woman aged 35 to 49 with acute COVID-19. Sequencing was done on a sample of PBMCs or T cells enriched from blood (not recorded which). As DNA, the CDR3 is TGTGCCAGCAGCGAACAGGGAGTTGGTCACGGCTACACCTTC. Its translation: CASSEQGVGHGYTF.